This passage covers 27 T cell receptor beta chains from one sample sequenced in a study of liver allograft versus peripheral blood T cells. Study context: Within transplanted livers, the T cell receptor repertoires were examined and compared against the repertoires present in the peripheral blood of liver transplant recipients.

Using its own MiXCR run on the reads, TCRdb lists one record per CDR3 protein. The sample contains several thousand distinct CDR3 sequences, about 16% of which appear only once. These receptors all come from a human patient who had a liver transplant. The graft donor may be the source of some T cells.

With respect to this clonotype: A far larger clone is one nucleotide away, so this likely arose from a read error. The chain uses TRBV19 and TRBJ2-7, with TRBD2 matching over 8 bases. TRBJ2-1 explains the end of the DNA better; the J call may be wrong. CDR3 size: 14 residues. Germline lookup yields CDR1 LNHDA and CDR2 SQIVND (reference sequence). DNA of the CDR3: TGTGCCAGTAGACAAGAAGCGGGAGCGAGTGAGCAGTTCTTC. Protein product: CASRQEAGASEQFF.

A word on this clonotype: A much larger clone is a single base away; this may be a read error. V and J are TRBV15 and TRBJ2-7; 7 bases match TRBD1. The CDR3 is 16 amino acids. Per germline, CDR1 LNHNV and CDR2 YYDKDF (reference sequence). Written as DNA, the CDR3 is TGTGCCATCAGCAGACTGACAGGGCCTCGGGCCTACGAGCAGTACTTC. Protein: CAISRLTGPRAYEQYF.

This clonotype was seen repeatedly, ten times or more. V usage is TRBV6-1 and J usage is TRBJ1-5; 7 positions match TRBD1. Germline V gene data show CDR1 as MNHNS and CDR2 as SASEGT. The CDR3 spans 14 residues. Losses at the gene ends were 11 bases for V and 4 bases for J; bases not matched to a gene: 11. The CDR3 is CAVYGTVLNQPQHF. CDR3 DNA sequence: TGTGCCGTGTACGGGACAGTCCTAAATCAGCCCCAGCATTTT.

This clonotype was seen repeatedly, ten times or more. The CDR3 loop reads CASRQGAYGYTF. CDR3 nucleotide sequence: TGTGCCAGCAGACAGGGGGCCTATGGCTACACCTTC. The chain links TRBV6-5 to TRBJ1-2, with 9 bases identical to TRBD1. The V and J ends lost 6 bases and 4 bases, in that order; junction bases with no gene match: 0. Germline values: CDR1 MNHEY, CDR2 SVGAGI. This CDR3 spans 12 amino acids.

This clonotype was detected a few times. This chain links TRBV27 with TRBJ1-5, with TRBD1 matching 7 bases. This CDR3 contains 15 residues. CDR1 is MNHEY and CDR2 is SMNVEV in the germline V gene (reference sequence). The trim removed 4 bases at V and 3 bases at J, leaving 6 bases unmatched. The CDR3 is CASSSRQGVNQPQHF. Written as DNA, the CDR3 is TGTGCCAGCAGTTCCCGCCAGGGGGTCAATCAGCCCCAGCATTTT.

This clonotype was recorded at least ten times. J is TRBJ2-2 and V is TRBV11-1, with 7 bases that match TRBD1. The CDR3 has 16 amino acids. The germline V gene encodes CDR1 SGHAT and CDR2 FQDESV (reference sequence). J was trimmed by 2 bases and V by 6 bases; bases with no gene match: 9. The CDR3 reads CASRQRTGVNTGELFF. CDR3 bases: TGTGCCAGCAGACAACGAACAGGGGTTAACACCGGGGAGCTGTTTTTT.

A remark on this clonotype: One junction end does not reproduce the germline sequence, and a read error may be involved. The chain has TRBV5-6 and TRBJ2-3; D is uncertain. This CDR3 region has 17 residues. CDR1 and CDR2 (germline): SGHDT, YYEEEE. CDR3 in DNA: TGTGCCAGCTGCTTGGATCTGGGATCTAAGGCCCCAGATACGCAGTATTTT. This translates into CASCLDLGSKAPDTQYF.

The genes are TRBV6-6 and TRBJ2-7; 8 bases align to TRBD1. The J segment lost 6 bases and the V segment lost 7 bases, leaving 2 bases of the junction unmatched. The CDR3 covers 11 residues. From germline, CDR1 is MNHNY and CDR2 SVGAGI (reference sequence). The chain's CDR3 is CASTTGVEQYF. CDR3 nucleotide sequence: TGTGCCAGCACGACAGGGGTCGAGCAGTACTTC.

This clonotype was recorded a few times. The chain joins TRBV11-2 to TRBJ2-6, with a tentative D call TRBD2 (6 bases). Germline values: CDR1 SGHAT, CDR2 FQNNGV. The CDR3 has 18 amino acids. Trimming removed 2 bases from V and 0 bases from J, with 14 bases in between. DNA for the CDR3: TGTGCCAGCAGCTTACTCGGGGGTCAAAGCTCTGGGGCCAACGTCCTGACTTTC. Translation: CASSLLGGQSSGANVLTF.

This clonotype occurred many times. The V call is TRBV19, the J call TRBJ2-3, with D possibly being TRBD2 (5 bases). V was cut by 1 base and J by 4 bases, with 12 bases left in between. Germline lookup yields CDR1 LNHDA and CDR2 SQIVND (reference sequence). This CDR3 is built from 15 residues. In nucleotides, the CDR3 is TGTGCCAGTAGTATAGCAGAGGGCTTCGCAGATACGCAGTATTTT. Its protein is CASSIAEGFADTQYF.

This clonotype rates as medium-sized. The CDR3 is CASSATSGKNEQYF. The DNA of the CDR3 is TGTGCCAGCTCAGCGACTAGCGGGAAGAACGAGCAGTACTTC. V is TRBV18 and J is TRBJ2-7; TRBD2 matches 11 bases. Trimming took 5 bases from V and 5 from J; bases not matched to a gene: 5. CDR1 KGHSH and CDR2 LQKENI come from the germline V gene. There are 14 residues in the CDR3.

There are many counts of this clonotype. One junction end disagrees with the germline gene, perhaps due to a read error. CDR3 coding DNA: TGTGCCAGCAGTCTATCACAGGGTCTAAGGACTGAAGCTTTCTTT. It codes for CASSLSQGLRTEAFF. The chain recombines TRBV27 with TRBJ1-1; possible D gene TRBD1, 6 bases. The CDR3 extends over 15 amino acids. Looked up from germline, CDR1 is MNHEY and CDR2 is SMNVEV (reference sequence).

CDR3 region: CASSRPMTENYGYTF. DNA for the CDR3: TGTGCCAGCAGTCGGCCCATGACGGAGAACTATGGCTACACCTTC. The V call is TRBV28, the J call TRBJ1-2; D unclear. The CDR3 totals 15 residues. CDR1 and CDR2 (germline): MDHEN, SYDVKM. V shed 5 bases and J shed 2 bases, with 15 bases lying between them.

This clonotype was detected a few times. CDR3 nucleotide sequence: TGTGCCAGCAGCTCGGGACAGATCCTGGGAATTCAGTACTTC. This translates into CASSSGQILGIQYF. The chain has TRBV6-5 and TRBJ1-2; 7 bases match TRBD1. The better agreement between TRBJ2-4 and the DNA end casts doubt on the J call. The CDR3 has 14 amino acids. Germline V lookup: CDR1 MNHEY, CDR2 SVGAGI.

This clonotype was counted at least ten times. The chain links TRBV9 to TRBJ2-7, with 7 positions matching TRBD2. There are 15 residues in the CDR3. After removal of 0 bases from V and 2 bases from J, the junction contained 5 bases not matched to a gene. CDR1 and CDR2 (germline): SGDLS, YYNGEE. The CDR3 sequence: CASSVEEAGAYEQYF. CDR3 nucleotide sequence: TGTGCCAGCAGCGTAGAGGAGGCGGGGGCCTACGAGCAGTACTTC.

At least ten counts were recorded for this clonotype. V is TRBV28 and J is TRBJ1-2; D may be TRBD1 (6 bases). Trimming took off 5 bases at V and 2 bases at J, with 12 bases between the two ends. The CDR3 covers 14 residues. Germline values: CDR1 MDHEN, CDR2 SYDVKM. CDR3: CASSLTGSNYGYTF. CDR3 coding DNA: TGTGCCAGCAGTCTTACAGGGTCCAACTATGGCTACACCTTC.

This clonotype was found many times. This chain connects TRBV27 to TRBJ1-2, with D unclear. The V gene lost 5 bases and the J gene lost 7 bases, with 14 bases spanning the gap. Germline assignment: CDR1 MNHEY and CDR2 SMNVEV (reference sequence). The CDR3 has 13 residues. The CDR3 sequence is CASSSMTQAGYTF. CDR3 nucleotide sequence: TGTGCCAGCAGTAGTATGACCCAGGCTGGCTACACCTTC.

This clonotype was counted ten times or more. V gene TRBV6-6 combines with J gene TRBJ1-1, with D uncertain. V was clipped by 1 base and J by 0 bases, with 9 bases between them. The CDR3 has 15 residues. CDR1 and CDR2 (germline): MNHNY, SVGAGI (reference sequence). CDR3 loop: CASSYLGRMNTEAFF. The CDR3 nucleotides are TGTGCCAGCAGTTACTTGGGTAGAATGAACACTGAAGCTTTCTTT.

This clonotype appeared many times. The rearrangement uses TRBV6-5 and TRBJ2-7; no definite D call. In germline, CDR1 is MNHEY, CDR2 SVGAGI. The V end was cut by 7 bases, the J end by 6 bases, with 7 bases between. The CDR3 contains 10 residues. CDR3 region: CASNLFEQYF. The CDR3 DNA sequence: TGTGCCAGCAACCTTTTCGAGCAGTACTTC.

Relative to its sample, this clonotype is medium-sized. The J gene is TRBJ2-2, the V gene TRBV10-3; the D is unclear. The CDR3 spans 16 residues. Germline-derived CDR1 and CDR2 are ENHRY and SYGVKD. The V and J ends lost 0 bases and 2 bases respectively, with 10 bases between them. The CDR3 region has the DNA TGTGCCATCAGTGAGTCTACGGACCCAAACACCGGGGAGCTGTTTTTT. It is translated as CAISESTDPNTGELFF.

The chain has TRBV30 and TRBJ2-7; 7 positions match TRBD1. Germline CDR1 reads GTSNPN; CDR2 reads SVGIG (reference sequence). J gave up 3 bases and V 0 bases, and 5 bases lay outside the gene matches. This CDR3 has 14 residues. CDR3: CAWSVEAGGYEQYF. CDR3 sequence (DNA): TGTGCCTGGAGTGTAGAGGCAGGGGGCTACGAGCAGTACTTC.

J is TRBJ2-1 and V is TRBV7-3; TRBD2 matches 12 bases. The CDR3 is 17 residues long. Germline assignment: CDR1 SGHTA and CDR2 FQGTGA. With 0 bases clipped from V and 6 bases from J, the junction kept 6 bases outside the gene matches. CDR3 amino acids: CASSLTSGTSGSNEQFF. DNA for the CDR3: TGTGCCAGCAGCTTAACCTCTGGGACTAGCGGGTCCAATGAGCAGTTCTTC.

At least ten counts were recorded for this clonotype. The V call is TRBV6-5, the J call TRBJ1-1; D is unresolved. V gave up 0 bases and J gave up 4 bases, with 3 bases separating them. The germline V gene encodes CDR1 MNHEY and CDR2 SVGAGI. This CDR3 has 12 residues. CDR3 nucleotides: TGTGCCAGCAGTTACTCGCTCACTGAAGCTTTCTTT. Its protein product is CASSYSLTEAFF.

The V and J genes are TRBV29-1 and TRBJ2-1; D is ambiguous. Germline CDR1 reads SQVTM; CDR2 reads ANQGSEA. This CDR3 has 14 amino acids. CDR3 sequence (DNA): TGCAGTTTCGAGCGTTCCTCCCTAAGCCATGAGCAGTTCTTC. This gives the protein CSFERSSLSHEQFF.

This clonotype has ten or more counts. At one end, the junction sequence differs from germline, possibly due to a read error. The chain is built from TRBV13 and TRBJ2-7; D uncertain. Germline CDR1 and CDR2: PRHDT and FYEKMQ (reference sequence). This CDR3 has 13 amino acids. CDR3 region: CASSVGRSYEQYF. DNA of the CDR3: TGTGCCAGCAGCGTAGGACGGTCCTACGAGCAGTACTTC.

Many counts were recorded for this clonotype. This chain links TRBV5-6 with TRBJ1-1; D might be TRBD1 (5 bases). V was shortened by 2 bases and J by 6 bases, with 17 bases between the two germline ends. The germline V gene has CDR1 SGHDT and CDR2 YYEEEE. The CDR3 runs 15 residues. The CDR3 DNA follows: TGTGCCAGCAGCTTTCCGGGACCCCTGGTCGCTGAAGCTTTCTTT. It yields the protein CASSFPGPLVAEAFF.

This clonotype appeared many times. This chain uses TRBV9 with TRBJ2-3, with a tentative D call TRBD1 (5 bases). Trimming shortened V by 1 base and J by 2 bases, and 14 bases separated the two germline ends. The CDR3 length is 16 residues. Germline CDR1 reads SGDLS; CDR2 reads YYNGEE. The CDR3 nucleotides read TGTGCCAGCAGCGTATGGGCAGGGCTCGTCACAGATACGCAGTATTTT. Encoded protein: CASSVWAGLVTDTQYF.